The clone carrying this T cell receptor (beta chain) was found many times. Its specificity is unknown. Germline V gene sequence: CDR1 LGHNA, CDR2 YNFKEQ. The CDR3 consists of 13 residues. Trimming pared 1 base from V and 6 bases from J, leaving 9 bases between. The sample originates from a study of metastatic and nonmetastatic thyroid tumors. Study-level information: Blood and tumor or nodule tissue repertoires from malignant and benign thyroid patients were compared. General study points: As reported, TCR beta diversity in blood and tumor was significantly higher in malignant thyroid tumors than in benign nodules.

Original handling: Construction of a distant-metastasis classifier for papillary thyroid cancer relied on CDR3 differences across clinicopathological groups. TCRdb re-analyzed the PCR reads through MiXCR. For this entry, the V and J calls and clone size follow TCRdb and not the study's own pipeline. The sample carries some 17,000 clones, roughly a quarter recorded once. All patients were treatment-naive before thyroid surgery. Source material: tumor tissue. The rearrangement links TRBV4-2 to TRBJ1-1, with D unclear. The source is a female donor with papillary thyroid cancer or a benign thyroid nodule (not recorded which). Some clones in this sample may be carry-over from other donors' samples. The CDR3 nucleotides read TGTGCCAGCAGCCAAGGTCCGGGCTCTGAAGCTTTCTTT. Protein product: CASSQGPGSEAFF.